The clone carrying this TCR beta chain was counted between two and nine times. What it recognizes is unknown. TCRdb called the 5' RACE reads again in MiXCR, with one record for every CDR3 protein. The top ten hold 35% to 50% of the sample, which has more than 80,000 distinct CDR3 sequences, 9.5% to 15% seen once. Noted time point: sample taken at primary tumor resection. Samples were obtained from around 72 donors, all untreated early-stage non-small cell lung cancer patients. Whole RNA obtained from tumor, nontumor lung or frozen PBMC underwent sequencing without sorting. These data come from a study of spatial heterogeneity in lung cancer. Looking at the study overall: Raw reads contained each unique TCR and UMI combination more than ten times on average.

Study-level findings and limits: Among blood samples, ubiquitous expanded tumor TCRs appeared more at resection than at follow-up.

The V gene's germline CDR1 is SGHTA and CDR2 FQGNSA. This CDR3 comprises 16 residues. V was clipped by 4 bases and J by 5 bases, with 20 bases between them. The chain carries TRBV7-2 and TRBJ2-5, with TRBD1 as a possible D gene (6 bases). The TCR sequence derives from a male donor with early-stage non-small cell lung cancer. The specimen was PBMCs, collected at surgery. The CDR3 protein is CASSYPGHPSGETQYF. The CDR3 nucleotides read TGTGCCAGCAGCTACCCGGGACACCCTTCGGGGGAGACCCAGTACTTC. The variable domain in full, completed from reference TRBV7-2 and TRBJ2-5, reads GAGVSQSPSNKVTEKGKDVELRCDPISGHTALYWYRQSLGQGLEFLIYFQGNSAPDKSGLPSDRFSAERTGGSVSTLTIQRTQQEDSAVYLCASSYPGHPSGETQYFGPGTRLLVL.